This entry lists 27 T cell receptor beta chains sequenced from one sample in a study of a mutant IDH1 vaccine in newly diagnosed glioma. Indicated time point: baseline, week 1 (first vaccination visit). Treatment described: pre-vaccination baseline after standard-of-care therapy. Clones were sequenced by immunoSEQ multiplex PCR, and TCRdb holds only the in-frame ones, with some missing. The sample has tens of thousands of clones; 83% are singletons. The sample here was PBMCs, taken from a glioma patient treated with radiotherapy, temozolomide or both. These receptors were collected from a woman in her 50s with glioma.

This clone was picked up a small number of times. The V and J genes are TRBV30 and TRBJ1-1; D is perhaps TRBD1 (6 bases). CDR1 and CDR2 (germline): GTSNPN, SVGIG (reference sequence). The CDR3 is 16 amino acids. Deletions cut 3 bases from V and 0 bases from J, with 17 bases between. In nucleotides, the CDR3 is TGTGCCTGGAGGGCCTTCCACAGGGTTATGAACACTGAAGCTTTCTTT. Translating it yields CAWRAFHRVMNTEAFF.

The rearrangement joins TRBV11-2 to TRBJ1-1; D unresolved. V was trimmed by 6 bases and J by 6 bases, leaving 14 bases between them. CDR3 size: 13 residues. Germline values: CDR1 SGHAT, CDR2 FQNNGV. The CDR3 spells CASSPRRAAEAFF. DNA for the CDR3: TGTGCCAGCAGTCCCCGGAGGGCCGCTGAAGCTTTCTTT. Full variable domain (remainder filled in from reference TRBV11-2 and TRBJ1-1): EAGVAQSPRYKIIEKRQSVAFWCNPISGHATLYWYQQILGQGPKLLIQFQNNGVVDDSQLPKDRFSAERLKGVDSTLKIQPAKLEDSAVYLCASSPRRAAEAFFGQGTRLTVV.

The V gene is TRBV7-8, the J gene TRBJ2-5, with 10 bases lining up with TRBD1. With 5 bases clipped from V and 7 bases from J, the junction kept 7 bases outside the gene matches. The CDR3 is 14 residues long. CDR1 and CDR2 from the germline V gene are SGHVS and FQNEAQ. In nucleotides, the CDR3 is TGTGCCAGCAGCGCGGGACAGGGGTACGGGACCCAGTACTTC. Residues: CASSAGQGYGTQYF.

V is TRBV29-1 and J is TRBJ1-2, with D possibly being TRBD1 (5 bases). Trimming pared 4 bases from V and 8 bases from J, leaving 17 bases between. The CDR3 extends over 13 amino acids. Germline loops: CDR1 SQVTM, CDR2 ANQGSEA. The CDR3 reads CSVVWGSMEGYTF. In DNA, the CDR3 is TGCAGCGTTGTTTGGGGCAGTATGGAAGGCTACACCTTC.

This clone has just a few counts. This chain uses TRBV6-6 with TRBJ1-5, with TRBD1 matching 10 bases. This CDR3 region has 15 residues. V dropped 2 bases and J dropped 5; count of bases not matched to a gene: 3. Germline CDR1 and CDR2: MNHNY and SVGAGI (reference sequence). CDR3 protein: CASSYGGQGDQPQHF. CDR3 DNA sequence: TGTGCCAGCAGTTACGGAGGACAGGGGGATCAGCCCCAGCATTTT.

J is TRBJ1-2 and V is TRBV5-1, with TRBD1 identical over 8 bases. The CDR3 has 15 residues. V shed 4 bases, J shed 8 bases, and the junction held 13 bases outside the gene matches. Germline loops: CDR1 SGHRS, CDR2 YFSETQ. CDR3 coding DNA: TGCGCCAGCAGCCGGACGGACAGGGACGGAGGAGGCTACACCTTC. It is translated as CASSRTDRDGGGYTF.

The table lists this clone with a count of one. This chain uses TRBV7-3 with TRBJ2-7, with 9 bases matching TRBD1. The CDR3 has 15 amino acids. V lost 4 bases, J lost 5 bases, and 9 bases stayed unmatched. CDR1 and CDR2 (germline): SGHTA, FQGTGA. The CDR3 bases are TGTGCCAGCAGCTGGGGAGATAGGGACAGGGACGAGCAGTACTTC. It is translated as CASSWGDRDRDEQYF.

This chain uses TRBV27 with TRBJ1-1; D is unresolved. The CDR3 has 13 residues. The V gene's germline CDR1 is MNHEY and CDR2 SMNVEV (reference sequence). Trimming stripped 8 bases from V and 5 bases from J, with 15 bases between. The CDR3 reads CASGLGLGTEAFF. The CDR3 DNA sequence: TGTGCCAGCGGTCTCGGGTTGGGGACTGAAGCTTTCTTT.

The chain uses TRBV7-2 and TRBJ1-2; D uncertain. Trimming removed 2 bases from V and 1 base from J, with 14 bases in between. Germline CDR1 SGHTA, CDR2 FQGNSA. The CDR3 sequence is 16 residues long. The CDR3 reads CASSLLGQIFNYGYTF. The CDR3 nucleotides are TGTGCCAGCAGCTTATTAGGGCAGATCTTTAACTATGGCTACACCTTC.

The rearrangement uses TRBV7-2 and TRBJ1-6, with 7 nucleotides matching TRBD1. CDR1 SGHTA and CDR2 FQGNSA come from the germline V gene. The CDR3 totals 15 residues. V gave up 4 bases and J gave up 6 bases; unmatched junction bases: 6. The CDR3 here is CASSSSGTANSPLHF. In nucleotides, the CDR3 is TGTGCCAGCAGCTCGTCCGGGACAGCTAATTCACCCCTCCACTTT.

This clone is a singleton in its sample. For the CDR3, the DNA is TGTGCCAGCAGTGACGACAGGGGGCCGAGTCGCTACACCTTC. Protein product: CASSDDRGPSRYTF. The genes are TRBV25-1 and TRBJ1-2, with 10 positions matching TRBD1. Looked up from germline, CDR1 is MGHDK and CDR2 is SYGVNS. Unmatched junction bases numbered 7, after V lost 3 bases and J lost 9 bases. The CDR3 length is 14 residues.

V gene TRBV5-1 combines with J gene TRBJ2-2; D tentatively reads TRBD1 or TRBD2 (5 bases each). Germline CDR1 and CDR2: SGHRS and YFSETQ. The CDR3 length is 15 residues. V gave up 0 bases and J gave up 0 bases, with 6 bases separating them. Written as DNA, the CDR3 is TGCGCCAGCAGCTTGGGAGGGGCGAACACCGGGGAGCTGTTTTTT. It encodes CASSLGGANTGELFF. Combining the CDR3 with reference TRBV5-1 and TRBJ2-2 gives the whole variable domain KAGVTQTPRYLIKTRGQQVTLSCSPISGHRSVSWYQQTPGQGLQFLFEYFSETQRNKGNFPGRFSGRQFSNSRSEMNVSTLELGDSALYLCASSLGGANTGELFFGEGSRLTVL.

V usage is TRBV7-3 and J usage is TRBJ2-3; 8 nucleotides line up with TRBD1. With V trimmed by 9 bases and J by 0 bases, 11 bases remained unmatched. CDR3 length: 16 residues. Germline assignment: CDR1 SGHTA and CDR2 FQGTGA. The CDR3 bases are TGTGCCAGTCTGGGGACAGGATTCTTTAGCACAGATACGCAGTATTTT. Amino acid sequence: CASLGTGFFSTDTQYF.

The chain couples TRBV7-9 to TRBJ2-3; tentative D call: TRBD2 (6 bases). V was trimmed by 5 bases and J by 4 bases, leaving 13 bases between them. Per the germline V gene, CDR1 is SEHNR and CDR2 is FQNEAQ (reference sequence). This CDR3 contains 14 residues. CDR3 in amino acids: CASSLEGGADTQYF. The DNA for the CDR3 is TGTGCCAGCAGCCTCGAGGGCGGGGCAGATACGCAGTATTTT.

The J gene is TRBJ2-7, the V gene TRBV19; 9 bases line up with TRBD1. CDR3 length equals 14 residues. Trimming at V came to 5 bases and at J to 11 bases, leaving 13 bases not matched to a gene. Germline CDR1 LNHDA, CDR2 SQIVND (reference sequence). Here the CDR3 DNA reads TGTGCCAGTAGTGTCTCTCCGGGACAGGGAATTGAGTACTTC. Translation gives CASSVSPGQGIEYF.

The rearrangement uses TRBV6-6 and TRBJ1-1; D remains unclear. Germline V gene data show CDR1 as MNHNY and CDR2 as SVGAGI (reference sequence). This CDR3 has 10 amino acids. V shed 6 bases and J shed 5 bases, with 4 bases lying between them. CDR3 sequence reads: CASRGTEAFF. The CDR3 DNA follows: TGTGCCAGCAGAGGGACTGAAGCTTTCTTT.

CDR3 nucleotide sequence: TGTGCCAGCAGCTACGGGCTGAACTACGAGCAGTACTTC. Protein: CASSYGLNYEQYF. This chain joins TRBV7-9 and TRBJ2-7; no clear D. The CDR3 extends over 13 amino acids. Trimming removed 4 bases from V and 3 bases from J, with 10 bases in between. CDR1 SEHNR and CDR2 FQNEAQ come from the germline V gene (reference sequence).

The rearrangement uses TRBV10-3 and TRBJ1-1; no clear D gene. The CDR3 runs to 13 residues. Germline V CDR1 and CDR2: ENHRY, SYGVKD. Between the trimmed V and J ends, which lost 3 bases and 0 bases, there was a span of 5 bases. The CDR3 region is CAISDKVNTEAFF. The CDR3 nucleotides are TGTGCCATCAGTGATAAGGTGAACACTGAAGCTTTCTTT.

This sequence joins TRBV7-9 and TRBJ1-1, with TRBD1 matching 7 bases. There are 15 residues in the CDR3. Per the germline V gene, CDR1 is SEHNR and CDR2 is FQNEAQ (reference sequence). V shed 1 base, J shed 0 bases, and the junction held 2 bases outside the gene matches. The CDR3 reads CASSLGTGVNTEAFF. In DNA form, the CDR3 reads TGTGCCAGCAGCTTAGGGACAGGTGTGAACACTGAAGCTTTCTTT.

On this clone itself: The same CDR3 arises from other DNA sequences in this sample as well. The chain recombines TRBV5-1 with TRBJ2-6; D remains ambiguous. The V and J ends lost 0 bases and 1 base respectively, with 5 bases between them. This CDR3 is built from 15 residues. The germline V gene has CDR1 SGHRS and CDR2 YFSETQ. In nucleotides, the CDR3 is TGCGCCAGCAGCTTGGGCCGTTCTGGGGCCAACGTCCTGACTTTC. As protein: CASSLGRSGANVLTF.

The rearrangement uses TRBV9 and TRBJ1-1; the D is unclear. The CDR3 consists of 15 residues. Germline CDR1 is SGDLS and CDR2 is YYNGEE. Trimming pared 0 bases from V and 1 base from J, leaving 10 bases between. The CDR3 bases are TGTGCCAGCAGCGTAGTAGGCACAGCGAACACTGAAGCTTTCTTT. Residues: CASSVVGTANTEAFF.

The V gene is TRBV5-4, the J gene TRBJ1-4; no clear D. CDR3 length equals 15 residues. Trimming shortened V by 6 bases and J by 0 bases, and 12 bases separated the two germline ends. CDR1 and CDR2 from the germline V gene are SGHNT and YYREEE (reference sequence). The DNA for the CDR3 is TGTGCCAGCACCAGAGGTCCTGCAACTAATGAAAAACTGTTTTTT. Amino acids: CASTRGPATNEKLFF.

The chain recombines TRBV6-6 with TRBJ1-4, with D perhaps matching TRBD1 (5 bases). V gave up 6 bases and J gave up 8 bases, with 22 bases separating them. Germline CDR1 MNHNY, CDR2 SVGAGI (reference sequence). This CDR3 is 16 amino acids long. The CDR3 is CASSLFSGTGGEKLFF. The CDR3 nucleotides are TGTGCCAGCAGCCTTTTTTCCGGGACGGGGGGGGAAAAACTGTTTTTT.

The chain recombines TRBV6-6 with TRBJ2-3, with 7 bases aligning to TRBD1. The CDR3 is 15 amino acids. Germline CDR1 is MNHNY and CDR2 is SVGAGI (reference sequence). The V and J ends lost 4 bases and 4 bases, in that order; junction bases with no gene match: 8. CDR3 DNA sequence: TGTGCCAGCAGTTCCAGCGACAGGGTTCCAGATACGCAGTATTTT. Translating gives CASSSSDRVPDTQYF.

The V gene is TRBV5-8, the J gene TRBJ2-4; TRBD1 matches 7 bases. CDR1 is SGHTS and CDR2 is YDEGEE in the germline V gene. This CDR3 has 18 residues. Trimming took 4 bases from V and 0 from J; bases not matched to a gene: 13. Written as DNA, the CDR3 is TGTGCCAGCAGCACACCGGGACAGAGTCTTCTAGCCAAAAACATTCAGTACTTC. It encodes CASSTPGQSLLAKNIQYF.

This clone has a handful of counts. This CDR3 is CASSLSPSGRNTEAFF. The CDR3 DNA follows: TGTGCCAGCAGCTTAAGTCCGTCGGGGAGGAACACTGAAGCTTTCTTT. The V gene is TRBV7-3, the J gene TRBJ1-1, with D unclear. V lost 1 base, J lost 1 base, and 13 bases lay in between. The CDR3 sequence is 16 residues long. The V gene's germline CDR1 is SGHTA and CDR2 FQGTGA.

This chain connects TRBV27 to TRBJ2-2, with D uncertain. V lost 6 bases, J lost 3 bases, and 11 bases lay in between. CDR3 length: 14 residues. From germline, CDR1 is MNHEY and CDR2 SMNVEV (reference sequence). For the CDR3, the DNA is TGTGCCAGCAGCCTACTCTCGTACACCGGGGAGCTGTTTTTT. It encodes CASSLLSYTGELFF.